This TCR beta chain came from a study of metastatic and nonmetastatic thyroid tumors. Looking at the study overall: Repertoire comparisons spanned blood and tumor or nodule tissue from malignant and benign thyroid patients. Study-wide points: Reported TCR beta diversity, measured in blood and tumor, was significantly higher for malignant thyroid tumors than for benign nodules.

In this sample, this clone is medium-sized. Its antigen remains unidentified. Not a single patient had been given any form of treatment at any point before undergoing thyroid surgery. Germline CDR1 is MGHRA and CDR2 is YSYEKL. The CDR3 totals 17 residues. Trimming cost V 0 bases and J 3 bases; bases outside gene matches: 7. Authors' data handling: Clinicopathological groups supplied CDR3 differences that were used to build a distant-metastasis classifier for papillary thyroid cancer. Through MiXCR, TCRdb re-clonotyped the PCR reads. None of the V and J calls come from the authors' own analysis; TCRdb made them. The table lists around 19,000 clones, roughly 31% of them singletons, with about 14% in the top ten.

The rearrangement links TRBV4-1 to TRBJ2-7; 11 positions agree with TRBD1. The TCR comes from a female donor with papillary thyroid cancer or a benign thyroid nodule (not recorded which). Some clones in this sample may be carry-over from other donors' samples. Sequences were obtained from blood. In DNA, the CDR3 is TGCGCCAGCAGCCAAGAATTTCGGGACAGGGGGTTCTACGAGCAGTACTTC. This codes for CASSQEFRDRGFYEQYF.